Below are 15 T cell receptor beta chains sequenced from a single sample in a study of cytomegalovirus exposure and HLA in healthy donors. Both 60 Vbeta primers and 13 Jbeta primers went into the PCR. Sequencing was performed with immunoSEQ multiplex PCR; in TCRdb, only in-frame clones are kept and a portion is missing. Seen here are roughly 180,000 clones, about four fifths observed once, and the top ten hold approximately 2.9%. The source material was PBMCs. These receptors were obtained from a female donor in good health and CMV-seronegative.

This clone was observed once. The rearrangement uses TRBV12-5 and TRBJ1-1; D might be TRBD1 (6 bases). V dropped 2 bases and J dropped 5 bases, with 15 bases sitting between them. The CDR3 loop spans 15 amino acids. The germline V gene has CDR1 LGHNT and CDR2 FRNRAP. The CDR3 bases are TGTGCTAGTGGTTTGCCAAGGGGGACCGGTACTGAAGCTTTCTTT. It is translated as CASGLPRGTGTEAFF. Full variable domain (outside the CDR3, taken from reference TRBV12-5 and TRBJ1-1): DARVTQTPRHKVTEMGQEVTMRCQPILGHNTVFWYRQTMMQGLELLAYFRNRAPLDDSGMPKDRFSAEMPDATLATLKIQPSEPRDSAVYFCASGLPRGTGTEAFFGQGTRLTVV.

The V and J genes are TRBV9 and TRBJ2-1, with a weak D call TRBD1 (5 bases). Germline V gene lookup returns CDR1 SGDLS and CDR2 YYNGEE. The CDR3 consists of 15 residues. V lost 4 bases and J 8 bases, leaving 19 bases between the germline ends. Here the CDR3 reads CASSLQTVPSDEQFF. In DNA, the CDR3 is TGTGCCAGCAGCTTACAGACAGTCCCCAGCGATGAGCAGTTCTTC. The variable domain in full, completed from reference TRBV9 and TRBJ2-1, reads DSGVTQTPKHLITATGQRVTLRCSPRSGDLSVYWYQQSLDQGLQFLIQYYNGEERAKGNILERFSAQQFPDLHSELNLSSLELGDSALYFCASSLQTVPSDEQFFGPGTRLTVL.

CDR3 DNA sequence: TGTGCCAGCAGCTTGGGTCGGGAGTGGGTGGATGAGCAGTTCTTC. Translated, it gives CASSLGREWVDEQFF. The V gene is TRBV11-1, the J gene TRBJ2-1, with TRBD2 as a possible D gene (6 bases). The CDR3 is made up of 15 amino acids. Germline assignment: CDR1 SGHAT and CDR2 FQDESV (reference sequence). V was shortened by 3 bases and J by 8 bases, with 17 bases between the two germline ends.

The V and J genes are TRBV6-1 and TRBJ1-1; 9 bases line up with TRBD1. CDR1 is MNHNS and CDR2 is SASEGT in the germline V gene. The CDR3 spans 15 residues. V was clipped by 6 bases and J by 4 bases; unmatched bases: 9. This CDR3 reads CASRAGTGSGTEAFF. CDR3 DNA: TGTGCCAGCAGGGCCGGGACAGGGTCGGGCACTGAAGCTTTCTTT.

The gene calls are TRBV12-2 and TRBJ2-1; TRBD2 is the table's D call and was not checked against the DNA. TRBV12-2 is reported as a pseudogene. CDR3 length: 16 amino acids. CDR3 in DNA: TGTGCAAGTCGCTTCTTTAGCGGGAGGGCCCCCAATGAGCAGTTCTTC. This translates into CASRFFSGRAPNEQFF.

This clone was counted only a few times. This chain links TRBV6-1 with TRBJ1-1, with 7 bases identical to TRBD1. This CDR3 contains 14 residues. The V gene end was trimmed by 6 bases and the J gene end by 1 base; junction bases not matched to a gene: 5. Germline V lookup: CDR1 MNHNS, CDR2 SASEGT. The CDR3 sequence is CASRSWDRNTEAFF. The CDR3 nucleotides read TGTGCCAGCAGGTCTTGGGACAGGAACACTGAAGCTTTCTTT.

This chain connects TRBV10-3 to TRBJ2-1; the match to TRBD2 covers 13 bases. J was trimmed by 1 base and V by 6 bases; bases with no gene match: 9. Germline V gives CDR1 ENHRY, CDR2 SYGVKD. The CDR3 runs to 18 residues. The CDR3 DNA reads as TGTGCCATCAGCGACCCGGGACTAGCGGGACCTTCCTACAATGAGCAGTTCTTC. Its protein is CAISDPGLAGPSYNEQFF.

V is TRBV5-4 and J is TRBJ2-7, with 7 bases lining up with TRBD2. The CDR3 consists of 17 residues. CDR1 SGHNT and CDR2 YYREEE come from the germline V gene (reference sequence). Germline trimming cut 3 bases from V and 5 bases from J; bases unmatched to any gene: 17. DNA of the CDR3: TGTGCCAGCAGCTCCCAACCCCCGGGGGGTGGAATGCACGAGCAGTACTTC. The encoded protein is CASSSQPPGGGMHEQYF.

The V gene is TRBV6-1, the J gene TRBJ2-2; 12 bases align to TRBD2. The CDR3 has 14 amino acids. The germline V gene encodes CDR1 MNHNS and CDR2 SASEGT. The CDR3 is CAGSSGRAAGELFF. The CDR3 DNA reads TGTGCGGGTTCTAGCGGGAGGGCGGCCGGGGAGCTGTTTTTT.

The chain is built from TRBV7-2 and TRBJ2-7; no firm D call. CDR1 is SGHTA and CDR2 is FQGNSA in the germline V gene. The CDR3 has 12 residues. Between the trimmed V and J ends, which lost 4 bases and 7 bases, there was a span of 11 bases. The DNA of the CDR3 is TGTGCCAGCAGCTGGCCGACTGGAGAGCAGTACTTC. It codes for CASSWPTGEQYF.

A few counts support this clone. V is TRBV28 and J is TRBJ2-7; 9 positions match TRBD1. The V and J ends lost 6 bases and 2 bases, in that order; junction bases with no gene match: 11. Germline-derived CDR1 and CDR2 are MDHEN and SYDVKM. The CDR3 length is 16 residues. The CDR3: CASRSLAGTGPYEQYF. In DNA, the CDR3 is TGTGCCAGCAGATCCCTCGCTGGGACAGGGCCCTACGAGCAGTACTTC.

The V and J genes are TRBV14 and TRBJ2-5; tentative D call: TRBD2 (6 bases). V lost 4 bases to trimming and J lost 7 bases, with 22 bases between them. CDR1 SGHDN and CDR2 FVKESK come from the germline V gene. The CDR3 loop spans 16 amino acids. CDR3 amino acids: CASSPLLSAGSGTQYF. DNA for the CDR3: TGTGCCAGCAGCCCCCTTTTGTCTGCGGGGAGCGGGACCCAGTACTTC.

The gene calls are TRBV13 and TRBJ2-1; TRBD2 aligns across 11 bases. There are 16 residues in the CDR3. Germline CDR1 PRHDT, CDR2 FYEKMQ (reference sequence). J was trimmed by 9 bases and V by 2 bases; bases with no gene match: 9. CDR3 sequence reads: CASSLRTSGLFGEQFF. In DNA, the CDR3 is TGTGCCAGCAGCTTAAGGACTAGCGGGCTCTTCGGTGAGCAGTTCTTC.

V usage is TRBV2 and J usage is TRBJ2-3; 11 nucleotides align to TRBD2. The germline V gene has CDR1 SNHLY and CDR2 FYNNEI. The CDR3 is 20 amino acids. V lost 7 bases and J lost 4; bases outside the gene matches: 22. The CDR3 sequence: CASIEVVGTSGTRGPDTQYF. For the CDR3, the DNA is TGTGCCAGCATTGAGGTCGTCGGGACTAGCGGCACCCGTGGCCCAGATACGCAGTATTTT.

This clone was observed a few times. This chain joins TRBV5-1 and TRBJ2-1; possibly TRBD1 for D (6 bases). This CDR3 has 15 amino acids. V lost 2 bases and J lost 5, with 14 bases in between. Germline CDR1 is SGHRS and CDR2 is YFSETQ. The CDR3 nucleotides read TGCGCCAGCAGCTTAGAGGTACAGGGCAACAATGAGCAGTTCTTC. This encodes CASSLEVQGNNEQFF.